A selection of T cell receptor beta chains follows, all from one sample in a study of spatial heterogeneity in lung cancer. In TCRdb, the 5' RACE reads were re-called with MiXCR into one record per CDR3 protein. The data hold about 100,000 distinct CDR3 sequences, with 4.4% observed a single time. Sequencing was performed on lung tumor tissue, taken at surgery. Receptors were obtained from a male donor with early-stage non-small cell lung cancer. Each CDR3 is given with its conserved first and last residue. D genes are given only for firm matches. The size entry is marked missing in some rows and otherwise reads once, few, many or a size class.

clone_size,j_call,d_call,v_call,cdr3_nt,cdr3_aa
many,TRBJ1-4,NA,TRBV28,TGTGCCAGCCATATGGCTGGGAATGAAAAACTGTTTTTT,CASHMAGNEKLFF
many,TRBJ2-3,NA,TRBV6-1,TGTGCCAGCAGTGGGACGAAGGGTGGCGATACGCAGTATTTT,CASSGTKGGDTQYF
many,TRBJ1-2,TRBD1,TRBV12-3/TRBV12-4,TGTGCCAGCAGTCCGAGACAGGGGCTTAATGGCTACACCTTC,CASSPRQGLNGYTF
many,TRBJ2-2,TRBD1,TRBV13,TGTGCCAGCAGCTTAGACAGGGGCAGCGGCACCGGGGAGCTGTTTTTT,CASSLDRGSGTGELFF
many,TRBJ1-4,NA,TRBV28,TGTGCCAGCACCTCTGACCCTAATGAAAAACTGTTTTTT,CASTSDPNEKLFF
many,TRBJ1-1,NA,TRBV20-1,TGCAGTGCGTCGGGACGGACTGAAGCTTTCTTT,CSASGRTEAFF
many,TRBJ2-7,TRBD1,TRBV20-1,TGCAGTGCTGAACAGGGGGCCCTGCCAAACGAGCAGTACTTC,CSAEQGALPNEQYF
many,TRBJ1-5,NA,TRBV6-5,TGTGCCAGCAGAACCTCTCAGGGGCTTGGTCAGCCCCAGCATTTT,CASRTSQGLGQPQHF
many,TRBJ2-7,NA,TRBV2,TGTGCCAGCAGTCTCTACAGGGCCTACGAGCAGTACTTC,CASSLYRAYEQYF
many,TRBJ1-2,NA,TRBV28,TGTGCCACTCGAATTACAGGACTGGTGTATGGCTACACCTTC,CATRITGLVYGYTF
many,TRBJ1-5,NA,TRBV2,TGTGCCAGCAGTGATCATCCAGGAGCATTTTATCAGCCCCAGCATTTT,CASSDHPGAFYQPQHF
many,TRBJ1-5,TRBD1,TRBV19,TGTGCCAGTAGCCCTACCCCAGGGGGTAAGGAGCCCCAGCATTTT,CASSPTPGGKEPQHF
few,TRBJ1-2,TRBD1,TRBV29-1,TGCAGCGTGCGGGACAGCGTATATGGCTACACCTTC,CSVRDSVYGYTF
many,TRBJ2-1,NA,TRBV27,TGTGCCAGCAGTTCCCAGGGATCCCACCCTTTGAGCTCCTACGATGAGCAGTTCTTC,CASSSQGSHPLSSYDEQFF
NA,TRBJ2-7,NA,TRBV10-2,TGCGCCAGCAGTGACCCCAGGGTACCCCCCTACGAGCAGTACTTC,CASSDPRVPPYEQYF